A selection of T cell receptor beta chains follows, all from one sample in a study of CD8 T cells in Susac syndrome. TCRdb fed the immunoSEQ multiplex PCR reads into MiXCR, producing one record per CDR3 protein. Here the sample spans 200,000 or so distinct CDR3 sequences, 90% to 95% being singletons. Sequencing input: CD4+ T cells from PBMCs. The receptors originated from a human donor with multiple sclerosis. Each CDR3 is given with its conserved first and last residue. D genes are given only for firm matches. A row's size may be missing; if present it is once, few, many or a size class.

cdr3_aa,cdr3_nt,j_call,v_call,clone_size,d_call
CASSQQIQETQYF,TGTGCCAGCAGTCAACAAATCCAAGAGACCCAGTACTTC,TRBJ2-5,TRBV3-1,NA,NA
CASSLARGEAFF,TGTGCCAGCAGCTTGGCCAGGGGTGAAGCTTTCTTT,TRBJ1-1,TRBV5-4,NA,NA
CSASSGQDDPNEQFF,TGCAGTGCAAGCTCCGGACAGGATGATCCGAATGAGCAGTTCTTC,TRBJ2-1,TRBV20-1,NA,TRBD1
CAWSGLAGESGTQYF,TGTGCCTGGAGTGGGCTAGCGGGAGAGTCCGGTACGCAGTATTTT,TRBJ2-3,TRBV30,NA,TRBD2
CSARDQGAGYTF,TGCAGTGCTAGAGATCAGGGAGCTGGCTACACCTTC,TRBJ1-2,TRBV20-1,NA,NA
CASTEGQGFEKTQYF,TGTGCCAGCACAGAGGGACAGGGGTTTGAAAAGACCCAGTACTTC,TRBJ2-5,TRBV27,NA,TRBD1
CASSPDRVGNQPQHF,TGTGCCAGCAGTCCGGACAGGGTGGGGAATCAGCCCCAGCATTTT,TRBJ1-5,TRBV6-5,NA,TRBD1
CASSQPIQDRAGTQYF,TGTGCCAGCAGCCAACCAATACAAGACAGGGCGGGTACGCAGTATTTT,TRBJ2-3,TRBV3-1,NA,TRBD1
CASSQGHASGTEAFF,TGTGCCAGCAGCCAAGGTCACGCCTCCGGCACTGAAGCTTTCTTT,TRBJ1-1,TRBV3-1,NA,NA
CAWSVYNTQYF,TGTGCCTGGAGTGTGTATAACACGCAGTATTTT,TRBJ2-3,TRBV30,NA,NA
CASSNPGDGYTF,TGCGCCAGCAGCAACCCAGGGGATGGCTACACCTTC,TRBJ1-2,TRBV5-1,NA,NA
CSVIRDRIYEQYF,TGCAGCGTGATCCGGGACAGAATATACGAGCAGTACTTC,TRBJ2-7,TRBV29-1,NA,TRBD1
CASSLEGEGNQPQHF,TGCGCCAGCAGCTTGGAAGGGGAGGGCAATCAGCCCCAGCATTTT,TRBJ1-5,TRBV5-1,NA,NA
CAWSLPAAEAFF,TGTGCCTGGAGTCTCCCGGCGGCTGAAGCTTTCTTT,TRBJ1-1,TRBV30,NA,NA
CASRSQLASGAQETQYF,TGTGCCAGCAGGTCTCAACTGGCTAGCGGGGCCCAAGAGACCCAGTACTTC,TRBJ2-5,TRBV27,NA,TRBD2
CASRPGLAGPNTGELFF,TGTGCCAGCAGACCTGGACTAGCGGGGCCGAACACCGGGGAGCTGTTTTTT,TRBJ2-2,TRBV7-9,NA,TRBD2
CASSTTDSYEQYF,TGTGCCAGCAGCACGACAGACTCCTACGAGCAGTACTTC,TRBJ2-7,TRBV21-1,NA,NA
CITGHNYGYTF,TGCATCACCGGCCACAACTATGGCTACACCTTC,TRBJ1-2,TRBV29-1,NA,NA
CASSQNNIGGEAFF,TGTGCCAGCAGCCAAAATAACATCGGGGGTGAAGCTTTCTTT,TRBJ1-1,TRBV3-1,NA,NA
CASSKIIQDRKYEQYF,TGTGCCAGCAGCAAGATTATACAGGACAGAAAATACGAGCAGTACTTC,TRBJ2-7,TRBV3-1,NA,NA
CSASVNDQPQHF,TGCAGTGCTAGTGTTAACGATCAGCCCCAGCATTTT,TRBJ1-5,TRBV20-1,NA,NA
CSARVTSGTSYNEQFF,TGCAGTGCTAGAGTTACTAGCGGGACCTCCTACAATGAGCAGTTCTTC,TRBJ2-1,TRBV20-1,NA,TRBD2
CASRSTLMNTQYF,TGTGCCAGCAGATCGACTCTGATGAACACCCAGTACTTC,TRBJ2-5,TRBV27,NA,NA
CASSLLLAGAYTQYF,TGTGCCAGCAGCCTCCTTCTAGCGGGGGCGTATACGCAGTATTTT,TRBJ2-3,TRBV7-2,NA,TRBD2
CASSRTSGRGWTGELFF,TGTGCCAGCAGCCGGACTAGCGGGAGGGGGTGGACCGGGGAGCTGTTTTTT,TRBJ2-2,TRBV6-1,NA,TRBD2
CASSLVATSYNEQFF,TGCGCCAGCAGCCTTGTGGCTACCTCCTACAATGAGCAGTTCTTC,TRBJ2-1,TRBV5-1,NA,NA
CASSFREGPHEQYF,TGTGCCAGCAGTTTTCGGGAGGGCCCTCACGAGCAGTACTTC,TRBJ2-7,TRBV27,NA,TRBD2
CASSQVKGNTEAFF,TGTGCCAGCAGCCAAGTTAAGGGGAACACTGAAGCTTTCTTT,TRBJ1-1,TRBV3-1,NA,NA
CGVPTGRYGYTF,TGCGGCGTTCCGACAGGGAGGTATGGCTACACCTTC,TRBJ1-2,TRBV29-1,once,TRBD1
CSVRSYGYTF,TGCAGCGTCCGTAGCTATGGCTACACCTTC,TRBJ1-2,TRBV29-1,NA,NA
CASSFVGPGYGYTF,TGTGCCAGCAGCTTTGTAGGGCCGGGCTATGGCTACACCTTC,TRBJ1-2,TRBV5-6,NA,NA
CASVDSNQETQYF,TGTGCTAGTGTTGACAGCAACCAAGAGACCCAGTACTTC,TRBJ2-5,TRBV12-5,once,NA
CSARDGQAETQYF,TGCAGTGCTAGAGACGGACAGGCGGAGACCCAGTACTTC,TRBJ2-5,TRBV20-1,NA,TRBD1
CSAPTLRDRGLVEQFF,TGCAGTGCCCCGACGTTGAGGGACAGGGGATTAGTTGAGCAGTTCTTC,TRBJ2-1,TRBV20-1,NA,TRBD1
CASSQGTYETQYF,TGTGCCAGCAGCCAGGGGACCTATGAGACCCAGTACTTC,TRBJ2-5,TRBV3-1,NA,NA
CASSYERTGREYF,TGTGCCAGCAGCTATGAGAGGACAGGGAGGGAGTATTTT,TRBJ2-3,TRBV3-1,NA,NA
CASSLGSARSYEQYF,TGCGCCAGCAGCTTGGGATCAGCCCGTTCCTACGAGCAGTACTTC,TRBJ2-7,TRBV5-1,NA,NA
CAWSVGGLETQYF,TGTGCCTGGAGTGTTGGTGGATTGGAGACCCAGTACTTC,TRBJ2-5,TRBV30,NA,NA
CSGAQGLEAFF,TGCAGCGGCGCCCAGGGACTTGAAGCTTTCTTT,TRBJ1-1,TRBV29-1,NA,NA
CASSKQGANYEQFF,TGTGCCAGCAGTAAACAGGGGGCGAATTATGAGCAGTTCTTC,TRBJ2-1,TRBV2,NA,TRBD1